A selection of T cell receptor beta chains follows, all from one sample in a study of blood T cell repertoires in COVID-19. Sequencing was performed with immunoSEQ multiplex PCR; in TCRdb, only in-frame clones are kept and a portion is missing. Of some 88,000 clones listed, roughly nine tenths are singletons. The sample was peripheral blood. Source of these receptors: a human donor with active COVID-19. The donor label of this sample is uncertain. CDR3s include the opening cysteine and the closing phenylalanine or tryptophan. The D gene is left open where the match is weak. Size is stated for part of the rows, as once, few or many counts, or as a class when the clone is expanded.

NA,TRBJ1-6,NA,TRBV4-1,TGCGCCAGCAGCCGTCTGACCGGGAACCGATATTCACCCCTCCACTTT,CASSRLTGNRYSPLHF
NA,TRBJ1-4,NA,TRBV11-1,TGTGCCAGCAGCTCTCCGACCCGAGGGGGTAATGAAAAACTGTTTTTT,CASSSPTRGGNEKLFF
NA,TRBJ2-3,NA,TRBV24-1,TGTGCCACCAGTGACCACCTCCGAGGCAGGGAAGCAGATACGCAGTATTTT,CATSDHLRGREADTQYF
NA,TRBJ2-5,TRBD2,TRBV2,TGTGCCAGCAGGAGATTAGCGGGGTTCCAAGAGACCCAGTACTTC,CASRRLAGFQETQYF
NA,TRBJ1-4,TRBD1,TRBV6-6,TGTGCCAGCAGAGTAGGGACAGAAGTGGATGAAAAACTGTTTTTT,CASRVGTEVDEKLFF
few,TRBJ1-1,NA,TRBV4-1,TGCGCCAGCAGCTCCCCAGGAGGAATCGGAGCCACTGAAGCTTTCTTT,CASSSPGGIGATEAFF
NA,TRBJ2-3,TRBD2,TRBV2,TGTGCCAGCAGTCTATTACTAGCGGATACGCAGTATTTT,CASSLLLADTQYF
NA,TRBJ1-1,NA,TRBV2,TGTGCCAGCACCCCTTCGAGGGTGGGTACTGAAGCTTTCTTT,CASTPSRVGTEAFF
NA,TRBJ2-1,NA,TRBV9,TGTGCCAGCAGCGTATCCCCAGATGACAATGAGCAGTTCTTC,CASSVSPDDNEQFF
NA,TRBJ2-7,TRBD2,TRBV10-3,TGTGCCATCAGTGAGCTAGCGGGGGGGGGATCGGAGCAGTACTTC,CAISELAGGGSEQYF
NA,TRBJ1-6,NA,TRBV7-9,TGTGCCAGCAGCTTGCAGGGGTCGGGATCACCCCTCCACTTT,CASSLQGSGSPLHF
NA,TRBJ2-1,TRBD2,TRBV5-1,TGCGCCAGCAGCAGGATAGCGGGGGTAGGGGTCAATGAGCAGTTCTTC,CASSRIAGVGVNEQFF
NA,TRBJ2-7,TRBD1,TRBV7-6,TGTGCCAGCAGCTTAGGGACAGGGGGGTTCGAGCAGTACTTC,CASSLGTGGFEQYF
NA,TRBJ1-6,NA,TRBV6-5,TGTGCCAGCAGCGCGGGGAGCTCCTATAATTCACCCCTCCACTTT,CASSAGSSYNSPLHF
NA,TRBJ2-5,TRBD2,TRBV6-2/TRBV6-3,TGTGCCAGCAGTTGGACTAGCATAGAGACCCAGTACTTC,CASSWTSIETQYF
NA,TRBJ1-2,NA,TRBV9,TGTGCCAGCAGCGTAGCCATAGGGGGGGGACTCTATGGCTACACCTTC,CASSVAIGGGLYGYTF
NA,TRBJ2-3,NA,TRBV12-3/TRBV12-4,TGTGCCAGCAGTCCCTATCCAGATACGCAGTATTTT,CASSPYPDTQYF